Shown below are 2 T cell receptor beta chains from a single sample sequenced in a study of Graves' ophthalmopathy and Graves' hyperthyroidism. RNA transcripts provided the template for amplifying TCR beta CDR3 regions. RT-PCR in the first round used HTBI primers; a second-round multiplex PCR followed. TCRdb reprocessed the multiplex PCR reads with MiXCR, giving one entry per CDR3 protein. Here the sample spans over 450,000 distinct CDR3 sequences, over 13% being singletons. Sequenced: blood. The receptors derive from a woman aged 30 to 39 with Graves' ophthalmopathy.

The genes are TRBV27 and TRBJ2-7; D may be TRBD1 or TRBD2 (5 bases each). This CDR3 comprises 15 residues. Germline-derived CDR1 and CDR2 are MNHEY and SMNVEV (reference sequence). V lost 4 bases to trimming and J lost 0 bases, with 13 bases between them. CDR3 residues: CASSSNRDGSYEQYF. In nucleotides, the CDR3 is TGTGCCAGCAGTTCTAACCGGGACGGCTCCTACGAGCAGTACTTC.

This clonotype was seen many times. This chain links TRBV12-3 or TRBV12-4 with TRBJ2-5; 7 bases fit TRBD1. The V and J ends lost 6 bases and 5 bases, in that order; junction bases with no gene match: 15. This CDR3 has 16 residues. CDR3 in DNA: TGTGCCAGCAGCCATCAACGAACTAGGGGGCCGGAGACCCAGTACTTC. It yields the protein CASSHQRTRGPETQYF.